This T cell receptor (beta chain) appears in the sequencing data of a study of blood T cell repertoires in COVID-19. As for the study in general: The United States, Italy and Spain provided the acute and convalescent COVID-19 samples. The cDNA or gDNA used as material had been derived from T cells, B-cell-depleted T cells, or PBMCs.

V was clipped by 5 bases and J by 4 bases; unmatched bases: 7. The length of the CDR3 is 14 residues. Germline lookup yields CDR1 SGHAT and CDR2 FQNNGV. Profiled with immunoSEQ multiplex PCR; TCRdb holds only in-frame clones, not every one. The data show roughly 100,000 clones, with roughly 90% seen just once and approximately 6.2% held by the top ten. The origin of this receptor is a human donor in a cohort sampled during active COVID-19. Input material: peripheral blood. The rearrangement joins TRBV11-2 to TRBJ2-7; 8 nucleotides align to TRBD1. CDR3 coding DNA: TGTGCCAGCAGCACCCAGGGGGCCTTTTACGAGCAGTACTTC. Its protein is CASSTQGAFYEQYF. The full variable domain, in which reference TRBV11-2 and TRBJ2-7 provide the parts outside the CDR3, is EAGVAQSPRYKIIEKRQSVAFWCNPISGHATLYWYQQILGQGPKLLIQFQNNGVVDDSQLPKDRFSAERLKGVDSTLKIQPAKLEDSAVYLCASSTQGAFYEQYFGPGTRLTVT.